The 11 T cell receptor beta chains given below trace back to one sample, sequenced in a study of blood T cell repertoires in COVID-19 (dated by TCRdb to the early 2020s). The library was obtained by the immunoSEQ multiplex PCR assay. This immuneACCESS table, as held by TCRdb, lists in-frame sequences with V and J called but not all clones. Of the missing ones, under half trace to an unresolved V gene in checked studies; the others have no known cause. The sample table holds approximately 210,000 clones, of which around 90% were seen once. Clones ranked in the top ten supply 1.4% to 1.5% of the sample. Sequencing input: peripheral blood. The receptors were sampled from a man between 18 and 29 years old with active or convalescent COVID-19.

The rearrangement uses TRBV7-8 and TRBJ1-5, with 9 bases identical to TRBD1. J gave up 4 bases and V 1 base, and 5 bases lay outside the gene matches. Germline lookup yields CDR1 SGHVS and CDR2 FQNEAQ. The CDR3 runs 16 residues. Written as DNA, the CDR3 is TGTGCCAGCAGCTTAGTACCGGGACAGGGAAATCAGCCCCAGCATTTT. It yields the protein CASSLVPGQGNQPQHF.

V gene TRBV6-2 or TRBV6-3 combines with J gene TRBJ1-4; D might be TRBD1 (5 bases). With 2 bases removed from V and 8 bases from J, the gap between germline ends came to 15 bases. The CDR3 is made up of 15 amino acids. Germline CDR1 MNHEY, CDR2 SVGEGT. Written as DNA, the CDR3 is TGTGCCAGCAGTTACACCGGAGGGGCCTCCGAAAAACTGTTTTTT. Encoded protein: CASSYTGGASEKLFF.

V gene TRBV7-8 combines with J gene TRBJ1-5; 8 bases fit TRBD1. Trimming removed 6 bases from V and 3 bases from J; junction bases left unmatched: 7. The CDR3 runs 15 residues. Germline V gives CDR1 SGHVS, CDR2 FQNEAQ. The CDR3 is CASSPGTGANQPQHF. The CDR3 bases are TGTGCCAGCAGTCCCGGGACAGGAGCCAATCAGCCCCAGCATTTT.

The rearrangement uses TRBV5-1 and TRBJ2-7; 13 bases are a match to TRBD2. This CDR3 spans 22 amino acids. Germline V gene sequence: CDR1 SGHRS, CDR2 YFSETQ. The V and J ends lost 1 base and 4 bases, in that order; junction bases with no gene match: 23. DNA for the CDR3: TGCGCCAGCAGCTTGATCCCATTACAGCTCCGAAACGTGGGACTAGCGGGGTACGAGCAGTACTTC. It yields the protein CASSLIPLQLRNVGLAGYEQYF.

The rearrangement uses TRBV18 and TRBJ2-5; the D gene is possibly TRBD2 (6 bases). The CDR3 consists of 15 residues. Germline V gene lookup returns CDR1 KGHSH and CDR2 LQKENI. V dropped 0 bases and J dropped 2 bases, with 10 bases sitting between them. CDR3 protein: CASSPPTRRQETQYF. Written as DNA, the CDR3 is TGTGCCAGCTCACCACCGACTAGAAGGCAAGAGACCCAGTACTTC.

The chain has TRBV6-2 or TRBV6-3 and TRBJ2-7; no firm D call. Trimming stripped 2 bases from V and 4 bases from J, with 6 bases between. This CDR3 comprises 12 residues. The V gene's germline CDR1 is MNHEY and CDR2 SVGEGT. CDR3 sequence (DNA): TGTGCCAGCAGTTACGAGGCATACGAGCAGTACTTC. Protein: CASSYEAYEQYF.

The chain combines TRBV5-1 with TRBJ2-7; D may be TRBD2 (5 bases). Germline V gene lookup returns CDR1 SGHRS and CDR2 YFSETQ. The germline V and J ends were trimmed by 4 bases and 6 bases, with 20 bases remaining between them. The CDR3 is 15 residues long. The CDR3 DNA sequence: TGCGCCAGCAGCCCCACCGCGACTATTTCGGGCGAGCAGTACTTC. Amino acids: CASSPTATISGEQYF.

This clone was seen just once. The V call is TRBV18, the J call TRBJ1-3; tentative D call: TRBD1 (6 bases). The CDR3 has 16 amino acids. Trimming removed 3 bases from V and 0 bases from J, with 12 bases in between. The germline gives CDR1 KGHSH, CDR2 LQKENI. DNA of the CDR3: TGTGCCAGCTCACCCTCACAGGGTCCCTCTGGAAACACCATATATTTT. It yields the protein CASSPSQGPSGNTIYF.

The CDR3, as DNA: TGTGCCAGCAGCTTAGTACTGAGCGAGCAGTACTTC. This encodes CASSLVLSEQYF. The chain employs TRBV7-8 and TRBJ2-7; no clear D gene. Germline CDR1 and CDR2: SGHVS and FQNEAQ. This CDR3 is 12 amino acids long. The germline V and J ends were trimmed by 1 base and 6 bases, with 7 bases remaining between them.

The chain has TRBV27 and TRBJ1-4, with D possibly TRBD1 on 5 matching bases. The V end was cut by 3 bases, the J end by 3 bases, with 11 bases between. The V gene's germline CDR1 is MNHEY and CDR2 SMNVEV (reference sequence). The CDR3 extends over 15 amino acids. The DNA of the CDR3 is TGTGCCAGCAGTTTTTTTGGCAGGGCTAATGAAAAACTGTTTTTT. Protein sequence: CASSFFGRANEKLFF. Complete variable domain (other parts from reference TRBV27 and TRBJ1-4): EAQVTQNPRYLITVTGKKLTVTCSQNMNHEYMSWYRQDPGLGLRQIYYSMNVEVTDKGDVPEGYKVSRKEKRNFPLILESPSPNQTSLYFCASSFFGRANEKLFFGSGTQLSVL.

This chain uses TRBV5-1 with TRBJ2-1; 8 bases are a match to TRBD2. Germline CDR1 is SGHRS and CDR2 is YFSETQ. The V segment lost 0 bases and the J segment 9 bases; nucleotides outside the gene matches: 5. This CDR3 is 14 amino acids long. The CDR3 bases are TGCGCCAGCAGCTTGGAACCGGCGGGAGGTGAGCAGTTCTTC. This sequence encodes CASSLEPAGGEQFF.